Each of the 10 T cell receptor beta chains below was sequenced from the same sample in a study of identical twins. Each CDR3 protein gets one entry after TCRdb re-called the 5' RACE reads with MiXCR. The sample lists 1,800,000 or so distinct CDR3 sequences, 32% occurring once. Sample: cord blood. These receptors were obtained from a newborn girl in good health.

This clonotype came up a few times. V and J are TRBV4-2 and TRBJ2-1, with 10 bases fitting TRBD2. The V and J ends lost 1 base and 1 base, in that order; junction bases with no gene match: 10. The germline CDR1 and CDR2 sequences are LGHNA and YNFKEQ. CDR3 size: 19 residues. CDR3: CASSQGPRISGRSYNEQFF. Written as DNA, the CDR3 is TGTGCCAGCAGCCAAGGGCCGCGGATTAGCGGGAGGTCCTACAATGAGCAGTTCTTC.

This clonotype was detected only once. The chain has TRBV20-1 and TRBJ2-1; 10 positions match TRBD2. The V segment lost 0 bases and the J segment 10 bases; nucleotides outside the gene matches: 9. Germline V gives CDR1 DFQATT, CDR2 SNEGSKA (reference sequence). This CDR3 has 15 residues. CDR3 protein: CSARDRPSGRGEQFF. For the CDR3, the DNA is TGCAGTGCTAGAGATCGCCCTAGCGGGAGAGGGGAGCAGTTCTTC.

This chain joins TRBV4-2 and TRBJ2-4, with TRBD1 matching over 8 bases. The J call may be wrong; the DNA end is better matched by TRBJ2-7. The CDR3 length is 16 residues. Per germline, CDR1 LGHNA and CDR2 YNFKEQ. CDR3 protein: CASSQARTGLPYEQYF. In DNA, the CDR3 is TGTGCCAGCAGCCAAGCGCGGACAGGGTTGCCCTACGAGCAGTACTTC.

This clonotype has only a few counts. The germline gene is not matched at one end of the junction; a read error may be the cause. The V gene is TRBV20-1, the J gene TRBJ1-6; D is undetermined. This CDR3 is 14 amino acids long. CDR1 is DFQATT, CDR2 SNEGSKA, per germline (reference sequence). The CDR3, as DNA: TGCAGCGCTAAAGTCCCCTCCTATAATTCACCCCTCCACTTT. Translating it yields CSAKVPSYNSPLHF.

The V call is TRBV10-3, the J call TRBJ1-6; D gene unclear. Trimming left V 2 bases short and J 9 bases short, with 11 bases between. The length of the CDR3 is 14 residues. From germline, CDR1 is ENHRY and CDR2 SYGVKD. CDR3 nucleotides: TGTGCCATCAGTGAGATAGGGCCGGTTTCACCCCTCCACTTT. Residues: CAISEIGPVSPLHF.

This clonotype appeared a few times. The chain has TRBV6-1 and TRBJ2-7, with D perhaps matching TRBD1 (6 bases). Between the trimmed V and J ends, which lost 2 bases and 3 bases, there was a span of 20 bases. Germline V gene lookup returns CDR1 MNHNS and CDR2 SASEGT. There are 17 residues in the CDR3. The CDR3 is CASSEHPQGSTLYEQYF. The DNA of the CDR3 is TGTGCCAGCAGTGAACACCCCCAGGGGAGTACTCTCTACGAGCAGTACTTC.

This clonotype has just a few counts. This sequence joins TRBV29-1 and TRBJ2-7; maybe TRBD1 (6 bases). This CDR3 comprises 12 residues. Germline-derived CDR1 and CDR2 are SQVTM and ANQGSEA. Deletions cut 4 bases from V and 7 bases from J, with 14 bases between. CDR3 region: CSVVLGAREQYF. The DNA for the CDR3 is TGCAGCGTTGTGTTGGGGGCGAGGGAGCAGTACTTC.

This clonotype was found a few times. The chain recombines TRBV12-3 or TRBV12-4 with TRBJ1-1, with 7 bases matching TRBD1. V shed 7 bases and J 4 bases; nucleotides not matched to a gene: 9. The CDR3 has 14 amino acids. The CDR3 nucleotides are TGTGCCAGCACCCAGGGGGTATCGGTCACTGAAGCTTTCTTT. This encodes CASTQGVSVTEAFF.

The rearrangement joins TRBV20-1 to TRBJ2-1, with TRBD2 matching 11 bases. Looked up from germline, CDR1 is DFQATT and CDR2 is SNEGSKA (reference sequence). The CDR3 loop spans 18 amino acids. The J segment lost 4 bases and the V segment lost 0 bases, leaving 11 bases of the junction unmatched. The CDR3 reads CSARDFTPTSGVYNEQFF. CDR3 DNA sequence: TGCAGTGCTAGAGATTTTACCCCGACTAGCGGGGTTTACAATGAGCAGTTCTTC.

Details on this clonotype: This clone may be a read error of a much larger clone one base away. The chain has TRBV11-1 and TRBJ2-3; 11 nucleotides line up with TRBD2. CDR3 length: 17 amino acids. Germline lookup yields CDR1 SGHAT and CDR2 FQDESV (reference sequence). With 0 bases clipped from V and 4 bases from J, the junction kept 6 bases outside the gene matches. The CDR3 bases are TGTGCCAGCAGCTTAGCGCTAACTAGCGGGAGCCCAGATACGCAGTATTTT. Translating gives CASSLALTSGSPDTQYF. Together with reference TRBV11-1 and TRBJ2-3, the CDR3 gives the full variable domain: EAEVAQSPRYKITEKSQAVAFWCDPISGHATLYWYRQILGQGPELLVQFQDESVVDDSQLPKDRFSAERLKGVDSTLKIQPAELGDSAMYLCASSLALTSGSPDTQYFGPGTRLTVL.